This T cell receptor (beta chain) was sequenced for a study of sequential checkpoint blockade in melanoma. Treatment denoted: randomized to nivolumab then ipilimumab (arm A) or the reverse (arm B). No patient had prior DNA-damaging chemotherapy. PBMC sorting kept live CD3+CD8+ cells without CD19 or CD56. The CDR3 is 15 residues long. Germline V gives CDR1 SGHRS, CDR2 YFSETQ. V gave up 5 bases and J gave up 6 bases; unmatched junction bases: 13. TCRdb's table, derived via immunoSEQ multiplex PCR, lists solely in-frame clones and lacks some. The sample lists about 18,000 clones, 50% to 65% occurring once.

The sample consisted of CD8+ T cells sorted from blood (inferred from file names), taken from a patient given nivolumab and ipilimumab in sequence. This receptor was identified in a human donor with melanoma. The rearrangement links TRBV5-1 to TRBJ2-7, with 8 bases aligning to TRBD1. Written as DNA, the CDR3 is TGCGCCAGCAGTAGGTATGGGACAGGAGAAGGCGAGCAGTACTTC. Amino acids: CASSRYGTGEGEQYF.